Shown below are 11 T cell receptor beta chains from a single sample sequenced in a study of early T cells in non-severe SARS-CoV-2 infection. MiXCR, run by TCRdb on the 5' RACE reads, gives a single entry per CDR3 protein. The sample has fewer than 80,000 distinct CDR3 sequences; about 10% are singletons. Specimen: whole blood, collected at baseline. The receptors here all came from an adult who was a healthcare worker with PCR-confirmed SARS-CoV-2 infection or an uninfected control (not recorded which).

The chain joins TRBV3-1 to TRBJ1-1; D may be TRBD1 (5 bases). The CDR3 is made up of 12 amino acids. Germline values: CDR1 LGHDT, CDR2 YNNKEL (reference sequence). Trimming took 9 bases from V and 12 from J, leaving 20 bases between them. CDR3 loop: CASGAAREGSFF. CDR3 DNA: TGTGCCAGTGGGGCAGCCCGGGAGGGATCTTTCTTT.

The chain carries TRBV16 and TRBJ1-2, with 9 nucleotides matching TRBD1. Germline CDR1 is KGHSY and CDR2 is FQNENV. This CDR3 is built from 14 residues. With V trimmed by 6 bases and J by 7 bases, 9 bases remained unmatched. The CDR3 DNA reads TGTGCCAGCAGTCAAAAGGGACAGGGATCTGGCTACACCTTC. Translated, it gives CASSQKGQGSGYTF.

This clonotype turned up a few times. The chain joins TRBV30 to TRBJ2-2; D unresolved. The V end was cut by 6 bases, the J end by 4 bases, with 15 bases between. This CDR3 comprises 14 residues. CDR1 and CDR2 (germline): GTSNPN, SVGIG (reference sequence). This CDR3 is CACLQTEFTGELFF. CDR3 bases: TGTGCCTGTTTACAGACCGAATTCACCGGGGAGCTGTTTTTT.

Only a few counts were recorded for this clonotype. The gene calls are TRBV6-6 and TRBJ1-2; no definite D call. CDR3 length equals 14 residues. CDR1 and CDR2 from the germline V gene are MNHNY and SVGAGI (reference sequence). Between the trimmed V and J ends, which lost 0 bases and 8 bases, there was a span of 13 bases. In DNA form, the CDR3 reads TGTGCCAGCAGTTACTCGAAATCGGCCGCCGGCTACACCTTC. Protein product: CASSYSKSAAGYTF.

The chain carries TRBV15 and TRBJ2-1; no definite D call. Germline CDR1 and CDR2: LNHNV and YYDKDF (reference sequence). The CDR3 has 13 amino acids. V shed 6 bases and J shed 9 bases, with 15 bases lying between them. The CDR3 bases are TGTGCCACCAGAGACCCACCCTGGGGTGAGCAGTTCTTC. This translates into CATRDPPWGEQFF.

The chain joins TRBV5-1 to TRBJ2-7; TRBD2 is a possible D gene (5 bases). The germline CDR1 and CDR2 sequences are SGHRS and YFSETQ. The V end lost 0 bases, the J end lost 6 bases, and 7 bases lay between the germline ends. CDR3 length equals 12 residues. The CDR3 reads CASSLAAGEQYF. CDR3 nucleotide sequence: TGCGCCAGCAGCTTGGCCGCGGGCGAGCAGTACTTC.

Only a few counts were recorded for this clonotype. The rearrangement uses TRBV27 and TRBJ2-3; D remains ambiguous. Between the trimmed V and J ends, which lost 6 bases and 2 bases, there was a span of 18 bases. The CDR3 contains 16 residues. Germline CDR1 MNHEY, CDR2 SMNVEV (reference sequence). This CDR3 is CASRPYYDMATDTQYF. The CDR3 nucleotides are TGTGCCAGCAGGCCATACTACGACATGGCCACAGATACGCAGTATTTT.

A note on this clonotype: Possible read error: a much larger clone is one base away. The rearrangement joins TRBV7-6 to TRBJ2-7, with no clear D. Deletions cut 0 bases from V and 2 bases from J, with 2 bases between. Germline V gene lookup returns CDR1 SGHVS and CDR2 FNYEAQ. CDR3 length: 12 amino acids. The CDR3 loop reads CASSLAPYEQYF. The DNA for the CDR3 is TGTGCCAGCAGCTTAGCGCCCTACGAGCAGTACTTC.

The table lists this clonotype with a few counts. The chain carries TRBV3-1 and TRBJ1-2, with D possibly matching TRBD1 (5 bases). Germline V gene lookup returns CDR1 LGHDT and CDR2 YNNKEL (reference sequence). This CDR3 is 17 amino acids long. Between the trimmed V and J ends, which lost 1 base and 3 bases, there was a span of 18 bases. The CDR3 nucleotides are TGTGCCAGCAGCCAAGGGTCAGGACATACCGTTTACTATGGCTACACCTTC. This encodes CASSQGSGHTVYYGYTF.

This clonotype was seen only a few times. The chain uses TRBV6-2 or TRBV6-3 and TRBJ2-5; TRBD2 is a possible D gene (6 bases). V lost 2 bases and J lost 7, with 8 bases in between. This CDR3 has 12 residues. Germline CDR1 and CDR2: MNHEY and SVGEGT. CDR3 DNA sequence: TGTGCCAGCAGTTACGCCGGGGGGACCCAGTACTTC. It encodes CASSYAGGTQYF.

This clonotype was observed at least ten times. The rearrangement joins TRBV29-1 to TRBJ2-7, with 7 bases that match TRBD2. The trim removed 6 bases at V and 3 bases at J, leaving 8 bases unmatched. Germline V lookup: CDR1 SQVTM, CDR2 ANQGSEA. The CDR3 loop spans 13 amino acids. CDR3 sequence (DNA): TGCAGCGTGAAAGGGGACTACCTCTACGAGCAGTACTTC. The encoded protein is CSVKGDYLYEQYF.